The 30 T cell receptor beta chains below all came from one sample that was sequenced in a study of neurological immune-mediated disorders. Time point meaning: longitudinal time-point 1 (baseline). TCRdb analysed the 5' RACE reads with MiXCR anew, one entry per CDR3 protein. The table shows 60,000 to 90,000 distinct CDR3 sequences, with roughly 10% occurring only once. Input material: PBMCs. The receptor source for this set is a young man in good health.

This clonotype was seen many times. V usage is TRBV12-3 or TRBV12-4 and J usage is TRBJ1-5; 7 bases align to TRBD1. There are 15 residues in the CDR3. Losses at the gene ends were 5 bases for V and 3 bases for J; bases not matched to a gene: 7. CDR3 bases: TGTGCCAGCAGTCCCCGACAGGGAATCAATCAGCCCCAGCATTTT. It codes for CASSPRQGINQPQHF.

This clonotype has at least ten counts. V and J are TRBV4-1 and TRBJ2-7, with a possible D match to TRBD1 (6 bases). The V gene's germline CDR1 is MGHRA and CDR2 YSYEKL. V was cut by 1 base and J by 2 bases, with 15 bases left in between. This CDR3 has 16 amino acids. CDR3 region: CASSQVGQGLTYEQYF. The CDR3 DNA reads TGCGCCAGCAGCCAAGTCGGTCAGGGGTTAACCTACGAGCAGTACTTC.

This clonotype has just one count. This chain connects TRBV15 to TRBJ2-1, with D uncertain. V dropped 1 base and J dropped 3 bases, with 13 bases sitting between them. This CDR3 has 16 residues. Germline V gene lookup returns CDR1 LNHNV and CDR2 YYDKDF (reference sequence). This chain's CDR3 is CATSRAGVLLYNEQFF. CDR3 bases: TGTGCCACCAGCAGAGCCGGAGTGCTCCTCTACAATGAGCAGTTCTTC.

This clonotype was seen at least ten times. The rearrangement uses TRBV5-1 and TRBJ2-4; 8 bases are a match to TRBD1. CDR1 and CDR2 (germline): SGHRS, YFSETQ. The CDR3 loop spans 21 amino acids. The V gene end was trimmed by 0 bases and the J gene end by 1 base; junction bases not matched to a gene: 18. In DNA, the CDR3 is TGCGCCAGCAGCTTGGCAGAGCGGACAGGGTTCGACTTGAGGGCCAAAAACATTCAGTACTTC. This encodes CASSLAERTGFDLRAKNIQYF.

Only a few counts were recorded for this clonotype. V and J are TRBV29-1 and TRBJ1-1; D unclear. The CDR3 extends over 17 amino acids. Trimming cost V 2 bases and J 0 bases, with 19 bases left between them. Per germline, CDR1 SQVTM and CDR2 ANQGSEA. The CDR3 sequence is CSVELGPYLGLNTEAFF. CDR3 bases: TGCAGCGTTGAATTAGGTCCCTACCTAGGATTGAACACTGAAGCTTTCTTT.

This clonotype was picked up many times. This chain connects TRBV30 to TRBJ2-1; unclear D gene. The CDR3 sequence is 15 residues long. Germline CDR1 is GTSNPN and CDR2 is SVGIG (reference sequence). Trimming pared 0 bases from V and 0 bases from J, leaving 9 bases between. CDR3 amino acids: CAWSVSAYSYNEQFF. Written as DNA, the CDR3 is TGTGCCTGGAGTGTATCGGCCTACTCCTACAATGAGCAGTTCTTC.

A few counts support this clonotype. The gene calls are TRBV10-3 and TRBJ2-1, with a weak D call TRBD2 (5 bases). V dropped 2 bases and J dropped 8 bases, with 10 bases sitting between them. This CDR3 spans 13 amino acids. Germline-derived CDR1 and CDR2 are ENHRY and SYGVKD. CDR3 in amino acids: CAISETVAHEQFF. The CDR3 nucleotides are TGTGCCATCAGTGAGACGGTAGCGCATGAGCAGTTCTTC.

In this sample, this clonotype turned up many times. V gene TRBV12-3 or TRBV12-4 combines with J gene TRBJ1-1; the match to TRBD1 covers 8 bases. V lost 5 bases and J lost 0; bases outside the gene matches: 2. This CDR3 region has 14 residues. The CDR3 protein is CASSIQGVNTEAFF. The CDR3 region has the DNA TGTGCCAGCAGTATACAGGGGGTGAACACTGAAGCTTTCTTT.

This clonotype was detected many times. V gene TRBV20-1 combines with J gene TRBJ2-7; 9 bases fit TRBD1. Germline V gene sequence: CDR1 DFQATT, CDR2 SNEGSKA (reference sequence). Unmatched junction bases numbered 7, after V lost 3 bases and J lost 1 base. The CDR3 covers 15 residues. The CDR3 region is CSASAYGTGSYEQYF. The CDR3 nucleotides are TGCAGTGCTAGCGCGTACGGGACAGGGTCCTACGAGCAGTACTTC.

This clonotype turned up a few times. The J gene is TRBJ2-1, the V gene TRBV6-1, with D possibly being TRBD1 or TRBD2 (5 bases each). The germline V and J ends were trimmed by 3 bases and 4 bases, with 13 bases remaining between them. The CDR3 has 15 amino acids. Germline CDR1 and CDR2: MNHNS and SASEGT. The chain's CDR3 is CASSDGARSYNEQFF. CDR3 nucleotides: TGTGCCAGCAGTGACGGGGCTAGGTCTTACAATGAGCAGTTCTTC.

This rearrangement joins TRBV5-5 to TRBJ1-1; no firm D call. This CDR3 spans 14 amino acids. The V and J ends lost 0 bases and 3 bases respectively, with 9 bases between them. Germline CDR1 is SGHKS and CDR2 is YYEKEE (reference sequence). CDR3 sequence: CASSLDSDYTEAFF. The CDR3 bases are TGTGCCAGCAGCTTGGACTCAGACTACACTGAAGCTTTCTTT.

This clonotype was detected ten times or more. The V and J genes are TRBV20-1 and TRBJ1-2, with TRBD1 as a possible D gene (5 bases). The ends were cut back, 0 bases at V and 4 bases at J, with 15 bases in the middle. In germline, CDR1 is DFQATT, CDR2 SNEGSKA (reference sequence). CDR3 length: 15 residues. In DNA, the CDR3 is TGCAGTGCTAGAGATGGGGGACCAGTAACCTATGGCTACACCTTC. Translation gives CSARDGGPVTYGYTF.

This clonotype was detected ten times or more. The chain joins TRBV28 to TRBJ2-5; 8 bases are shared with TRBD1. Looked up from germline, CDR1 is MDHEN and CDR2 is SYDVKM. The CDR3 runs 15 residues. V was clipped by 4 bases and J by 5 bases; unmatched bases: 9. The CDR3 DNA reads TGTGCCAGCAGTTCTTGGACAGGGAGTAAGGAGACCCAGTACTTC. Amino acid sequence: CASSSWTGSKETQYF.

This clonotype has just a few counts. The chain links TRBV27 to TRBJ1-4; D is undetermined. This CDR3 has 14 residues. Per germline, CDR1 MNHEY and CDR2 SMNVEV (reference sequence). Trimming took 3 bases from V and 8 from J, leaving 13 bases between them. The CDR3 sequence: CASSLLGGVEKLFF. As DNA, the CDR3 is TGTGCCAGCAGTTTGTTGGGAGGCGTCGAAAAACTGTTTTTT.

This clonotype was picked up many times. The chain uses TRBV5-4 and TRBJ2-5, with TRBD1 matching over 11 bases. CDR3 size: 15 residues. Germline CDR1 and CDR2: SGHNT and YYREEE (reference sequence). Trimming took 5 bases from V and 3 from J; bases not matched to a gene: 6. CDR3: CASRGQGAGEETQYF. CDR3 bases: TGTGCCAGCAGAGGACAGGGGGCGGGAGAAGAGACCCAGTACTTC.

This clonotype was picked up many times. V usage is TRBV11-1 and J usage is TRBJ1-1, with a possible D match to TRBD1 (6 bases). Trimming took 2 bases from V and 4 from J, leaving 20 bases between them. Germline V gene data show CDR1 as SGHAT and CDR2 as FQDESV (reference sequence). The length of the CDR3 is 17 residues. As DNA, the CDR3 is TGTGCCAGCAGCTTATATGCCCTACAGGGAGGGCTCACTGAAGCTTTCTTT. It translates to CASSLYALQGGLTEAFF.

There are many counts of this clonotype. The chain couples TRBV6-2 or TRBV6-3 to TRBJ2-7; weak D call: TRBD2 (5 bases). CDR1 is MNHEY, CDR2 SVGEGT, per germline. Trimming shortened V by 5 bases and J by 5 bases, and 16 bases separated the two germline ends. CDR3 size: 14 residues. The DNA of the CDR3 is TGTGCCAGCAGTGAGGTCCTGCCCGGGGACGAGCAGTACTTC. Protein: CASSEVLPGDEQYF.

This clonotype was observed many times. The CDR3 DNA reads as TGTGCCAGCAGCTTACGGCGCAATGAGCAGTTCTTC. Protein: CASSLRRNEQFF. V gene TRBV7-2 combines with J gene TRBJ2-1; D is uncertain. V lost 2 bases and J lost 6, with 5 bases in between. CDR1 SGHTA and CDR2 FQGNSA come from the germline V gene. The CDR3 length is 12 residues.

This clonotype was counted ten times or more. The chain links TRBV5-1 to TRBJ2-5, with TRBD2 identical over 14 bases. CDR1 SGHRS and CDR2 YFSETQ come from the germline V gene. The CDR3 length is 18 residues. V shed 2 bases, J shed 1 base, and the junction held 7 bases outside the gene matches. In DNA, the CDR3 is TGCGCCAGCAGCTTAAAGACTAGCGGGAGGGCCTTCCAAGAGACCCAGTACTTC. Its protein product is CASSLKTSGRAFQETQYF.

A single count supports this clonotype. Lacking the conserved final phenylalanine or tryptophan, this CDR3 likely reflects a read error. It is unclear where the CDR3 begins or ends on the DNA, so no DNA is shown, and the CDR3 is as TCRdb lists it. CDR3 sequence: CSVDKSSYNELFL. V usage is TRBV29-1 and J usage is TRBJ2-1. The CDR3 is 13 amino acids long, termini counted. CDR1 is SQVTM, CDR2 ANQGSEA, per germline.

The table lists this clonotype with a few counts. The genes are TRBV19 and TRBJ1-5; D call uncertain. Germline-derived CDR1 and CDR2 are LNHDA and SQIVND (reference sequence). The CDR3 spans 18 residues. The germline V and J ends were trimmed by 0 bases and 5 bases, with 20 bases remaining between them. CDR3 residues: CASSIDRWVVTVHQPQHF. Here the CDR3 DNA reads TGTGCCAGTAGTATAGATCGGTGGGTAGTAACAGTCCATCAGCCCCAGCATTTT. The variable domain in full, completed from reference TRBV19 and TRBJ1-5, reads DGGITQSPKYLFRKEGQNVTLSCEQNLNHDAMYWYRQDPGQGLRLIYYSQIVNDFQKGDIAEGYSVSREKKESFPLTVTSAQKNPTAFYLCASSIDRWVVTVHQPQHFGDGTRLSIL.

This clonotype appeared many times. The chain employs TRBV24-1 and TRBJ2-1; TRBD1 agrees at 9 bases. This CDR3 contains 16 residues. Germline CDR1 is KGHDR and CDR2 is SFDVKD. V shed 6 bases, J shed 5 bases, and the junction held 10 bases outside the gene matches. The DNA of the CDR3 is TGTGCCACCAGTTTTGGGACCGGGACAGGGAACAATGAGCAGTTCTTC. It encodes CATSFGTGTGNNEQFF.

This clonotype has ten or more counts. The V gene is TRBV5-1, the J gene TRBJ2-3, with TRBD2 matching over 13 bases. The CDR3 is 14 residues long. V gave up 6 bases and J gave up 4 bases; unmatched junction bases: 2. CDR1 SGHRS and CDR2 YFSETQ come from the germline V gene. The CDR3 DNA sequence: TGCGCCAGCAAAGGACTAGCGGGAGCAGATACGCAGTATTTT. As protein: CASKGLAGADTQYF.

The sample holds many counts of this clonotype. The chain carries TRBV5-1 and TRBJ2-5; the D is unclear. V lost 0 bases, J lost 2 bases, and 5 bases lay in between. CDR1 is SGHRS and CDR2 is YFSETQ in the germline V gene. This CDR3 is built from 13 residues. CDR3 bases: TGCGCCAGCAGCTTGGGCGGTCAAGAGACCCAGTACTTC. Translating gives CASSLGGQETQYF.

This clonotype was counted at least ten times. The chain carries TRBV12-3 or TRBV12-4 and TRBJ1-5, with TRBD1 as a possible D gene (5 bases). CDR3 length equals 12 residues. Trimming left V 5 bases short and J 7 bases short, with 9 bases between. Here the CDR3 reads CASSRDGQPQHF. The CDR3 DNA reads TGTGCCAGCAGTCGGGACGGCCAGCCCCAGCATTTT.

This clonotype has at least ten counts. The chain employs TRBV12-3 or TRBV12-4 and TRBJ2-1; 10 bases are shared with TRBD2. The CDR3 consists of 14 residues. The V and J ends lost 3 bases and 7 bases, in that order; junction bases with no gene match: 3. In nucleotides, the CDR3 is TGTGCCAGCAGTTTTCTAGCGGGAGTAAATGAGCAGTTCTTC. Translated: CASSFLAGVNEQFF.

V is TRBV20-1 and J is TRBJ2-2; TRBD2 is a possible D gene (6 bases). V shed 0 bases and J shed 1 base, with 15 bases lying between them. The germline V gene has CDR1 DFQATT and CDR2 SNEGSKA (reference sequence). The CDR3 runs 17 residues. CDR3 region: CSAREFKRRGNTGELFF. The CDR3 region has the DNA TGCAGTGCTAGAGAATTTAAGAGGCGGGGGAACACCGGGGAGCTGTTTTTT.

This clonotype was seen repeatedly, ten times or more. CDR3 residues: CASTLLGQTGETQYF. CDR3 nucleotides: TGTGCCAGCACCCTGCTCGGACAAACAGGAGAGACCCAGTACTTC. The chain couples TRBV28 to TRBJ2-5, with a weak D call TRBD1 (5 bases). The length of the CDR3 is 15 residues. Germline CDR1 and CDR2: MDHEN and SYDVKM. V lost 7 bases to trimming and J lost 4 bases, with 19 bases between them.

This clonotype was detected ten times or more. The chain has TRBV5-1 and TRBJ1-3; D not resolved. From germline, CDR1 is SGHRS and CDR2 YFSETQ. V was shortened by 0 bases and J by 0 bases, with 13 bases between the two germline ends. The CDR3 has 17 amino acids. The CDR3 DNA is TGCGCCAGCAGCTTGGATGGACGCCCGAGCTCTGGAAACACCATATATTTT. It translates to CASSLDGRPSSGNTIYF.

This clonotype was found many times. This chain's CDR3 is CASSLTGLAGAGSYNEQFF. CDR3 nucleotides: TGCGCCAGCAGCTTGACGGGACTAGCGGGAGCTGGCTCCTACAATGAGCAGTTCTTC. The J gene is TRBJ2-1, the V gene TRBV5-1; 14 bases agree with TRBD2. With V trimmed by 1 base and J by 0 bases, 6 bases remained unmatched. This CDR3 is built from 19 residues. CDR1 SGHRS and CDR2 YFSETQ come from the germline V gene.